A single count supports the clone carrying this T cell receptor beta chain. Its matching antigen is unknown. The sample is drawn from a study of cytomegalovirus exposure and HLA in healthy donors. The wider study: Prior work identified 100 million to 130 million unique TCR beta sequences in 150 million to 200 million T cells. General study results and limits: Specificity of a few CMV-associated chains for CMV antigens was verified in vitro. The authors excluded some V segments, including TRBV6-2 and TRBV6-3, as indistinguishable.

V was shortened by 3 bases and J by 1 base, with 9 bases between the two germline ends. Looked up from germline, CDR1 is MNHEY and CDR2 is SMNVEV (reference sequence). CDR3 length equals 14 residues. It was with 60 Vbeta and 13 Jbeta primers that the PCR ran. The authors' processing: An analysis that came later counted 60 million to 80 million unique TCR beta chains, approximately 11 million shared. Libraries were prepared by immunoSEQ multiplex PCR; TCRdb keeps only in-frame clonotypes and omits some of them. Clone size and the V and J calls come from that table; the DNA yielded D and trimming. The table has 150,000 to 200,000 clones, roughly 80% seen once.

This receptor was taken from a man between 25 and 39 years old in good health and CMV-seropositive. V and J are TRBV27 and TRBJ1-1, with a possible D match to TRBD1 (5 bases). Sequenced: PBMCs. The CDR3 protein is CASSFGDWNTEAFF. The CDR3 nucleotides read TGTGCCAGCAGTTTTGGGGACTGGAACACTGAAGCTTTCTTT.